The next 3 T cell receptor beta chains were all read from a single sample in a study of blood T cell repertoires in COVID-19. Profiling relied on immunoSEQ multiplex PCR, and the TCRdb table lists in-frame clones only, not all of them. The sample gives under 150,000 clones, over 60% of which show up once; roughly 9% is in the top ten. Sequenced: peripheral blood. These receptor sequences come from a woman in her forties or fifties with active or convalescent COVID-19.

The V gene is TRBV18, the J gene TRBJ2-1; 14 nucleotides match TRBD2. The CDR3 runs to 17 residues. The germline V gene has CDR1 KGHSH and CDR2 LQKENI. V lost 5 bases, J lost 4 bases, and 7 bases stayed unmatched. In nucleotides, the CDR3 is TGTGCCAGCTCAGCCGGACTAGCGGGGGGTCGGTACAATGAGCAGTTCTTC. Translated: CASSAGLAGGRYNEQFF.

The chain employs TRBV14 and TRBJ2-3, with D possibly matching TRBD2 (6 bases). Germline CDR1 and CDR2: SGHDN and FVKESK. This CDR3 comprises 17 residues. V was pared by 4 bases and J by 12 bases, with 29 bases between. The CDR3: CASSPRGSSGSGGLQYF. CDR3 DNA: TGTGCCAGCAGCCCCAGAGGTTCCAGCGGTAGCGGTGGGCTCCAGTATTTT.

CDR3 nucleotide sequence: TGTGCCAGCAGTTTAGGTGCATGGGTCCCCGACAGGGCCCTCAATCAGCCCCAGCATTTT. This gives the protein CASSLGAWVPDRALNQPQHF. V and J are TRBV28 and TRBJ1-5; 7 bases are a match to TRBD1. Germline loops: CDR1 MDHEN, CDR2 SYDVKM. The CDR3 runs to 20 residues. The J segment lost 3 bases and the V segment lost 2 bases, leaving 19 bases of the junction unmatched.